This T cell receptor (beta chain) was identified in a study of blood T cell repertoires in COVID-19. Whole-study context: Specimens from acute and convalescent COVID-19 originated in the United States, Italy and Spain.

Authors' methods: Researchers report that nucleated cell counts were estimated from reference gene primer amplification. The assay was immunoSEQ multiplex PCR, and TCRdb's table has in-frame clones only and misses some. The V and J calls and the clone size are those of that table, but D and trimming were determined from the DNA. The repertoire holds approximately 30,000 clones, with around 90% as singletons. The clonotype was recovered from a human donor with active COVID-19. The donor label of this sample is uncertain. Input material: peripheral blood.

The CDR3: CASRASGTKNIQYF. DNA for the CDR3: TGTGCCAGCAGGGCCTCGGGGACCAAAAACATTCAGTACTTC. V usage is TRBV27 and J usage is TRBJ2-4; D is possibly TRBD2 (5 bases). The V and J ends lost 6 bases and 2 bases respectively, with 11 bases between them. The length of the CDR3 is 14 residues. Germline CDR1 MNHEY, CDR2 SMNVEV (reference sequence).